These 15 T cell receptor beta chains share one sample of origin, sequenced in a study of blood T cell repertoires in COVID-19. Clones were sequenced by immunoSEQ multiplex PCR, and TCRdb holds only the in-frame ones, with some missing. The sample has just under 85,000 clones, 75% to 85% seen once. What was sequenced was peripheral blood. The receptors shown here come from a woman older than 75 with acute or convalescent COVID-19.

This clone was counted once. This rearrangement joins TRBV4-3 to TRBJ2-7; D gene ambiguous. CDR1 LGHNA and CDR2 YSLEER come from the germline V gene. The CDR3 is 14 residues long. Between the trimmed V and J ends, which lost 0 bases and 3 bases, there was a span of 9 bases. The DNA of the CDR3 is TGCGCCAGCAGCCAAGAGGAAGGCGGCTACGAGCAGTACTTC. Residues: CASSQEEGGYEQYF.

In its sample, this clone was seen a few times. The CDR3 loop reads CASSPSAGGREKLFF. In DNA form, the CDR3 reads TGTGCCAGCAGCCCTTCGGCCGGGGGTCGTGAAAAACTGTTTTTT. This chain uses TRBV11-3 with TRBJ1-4, with D perhaps TRBD1 (5 bases). The germline V gene has CDR1 SGHNT and CDR2 YENEEA. V gave up 5 bases and J gave up 7 bases, with 17 bases separating them. This CDR3 is built from 15 residues.

This clone was counted a single time. This chain links TRBV3-1 (or the pseudogene TRBV3-2) with TRBJ2-3; 11 bases align to TRBD2. The trim removed 2 bases at V and 5 bases at J, leaving 15 bases unmatched. CDR1 LGHDT and CDR2 YNNKEL come from the germline V gene (reference sequence). The CDR3 runs to 19 residues. In nucleotides, the CDR3 is TGTGCCAGCAGCCAAACCCCTCCGGGACTAGCGGCGAGGATAGATACGCAGTATTTT. Translated: CASSQTPPGLAARIDTQYF.

V and J are TRBV7-2 and TRBJ2-1; 14 bases are shared with TRBD2. V dropped 5 bases and J dropped 10; count of bases not matched to a gene: 10. This CDR3 contains 16 residues. Germline loops: CDR1 SGHTA, CDR2 FQGNSA. CDR3 protein: CASSLRLAGGPREQFF. CDR3 bases: TGTGCCAGCAGCCTGAGACTAGCGGGAGGGCCGCGGGAGCAGTTCTTC.

The J gene is TRBJ1-5, the V gene TRBV11-3, with TRBD1 matching 8 bases. CDR3 length: 17 residues. V was clipped by 5 bases and J by 4 bases; unmatched bases: 13. Germline loops: CDR1 SGHNT, CDR2 YENEEA. The CDR3 coding sequence is TGTGCCAGCAGCCTTTACCCGGACAGGGTGGGAAATCAGCCCCAGCATTTT. Encoded protein: CASSLYPDRVGNQPQHF.

The J gene is TRBJ2-1, the V gene TRBV19, with unresolved D. Germline CDR1 LNHDA, CDR2 SQIVND (reference sequence). This CDR3 has 12 residues. Trimming took off 6 bases at V and 4 bases at J, with 7 bases between the two ends. The CDR3 here is CASSLTYNEQFF. Written as DNA, the CDR3 is TGTGCCAGTAGCCTCACTTACAATGAGCAGTTCTTC.

V gene TRBV7-2 combines with J gene TRBJ2-5; perhaps TRBD2 as D (6 bases). V was pared by 5 bases and J by 5 bases, with 15 bases between. CDR3 length: 14 residues. Germline CDR1 is SGHTA and CDR2 is FQGNSA. For the CDR3, the DNA is TGTGCCAGCAGCGGAAGTACAGGAGGGGAGACCCAGTACTTC. This codes for CASSGSTGGETQYF. The full variable domain, completed using reference TRBV7-2 and TRBJ2-5, is GAGVSQSPSNKVTEKGKDVELRCDPISGHTALYWYRQSLGQGLEFLIYFQGNSAPDKSGLPSDRFSAERTGGSVSTLTIQRTQQEDSAVYLCASSGSTGGETQYFGPGTRLLVL.

V and J are TRBV21-1 and TRBJ2-1; the table's D call, TRBD1, has no DNA check behind it. TRBV21-1 is a pseudogene locus. There are 14 residues in the CDR3. The DNA of the CDR3 is TGTGCCAGCAGCGATCCAGGGGTGGGCAATGAGCAGTTCTTC. Translated, it gives CASSDPGVGNEQFF.

This sequence joins TRBV7-8 and TRBJ2-7; 8 nucleotides agree with TRBD1. Trimming cost V 4 bases and J 1 base; bases outside gene matches: 3. Germline V gives CDR1 SGHVS, CDR2 FQNEAQ. The CDR3 covers 14 residues. The CDR3 nucleotides read TGTGCCAGCAGCTCCCAGGGGGCATCCTACGAGCAGTACTTC. Translating it yields CASSSQGASYEQYF.

In its sample, this clone was seen a few times. The chain carries TRBV5-8 and TRBJ1-1, with 8 bases fitting TRBD1. The CDR3 extends over 13 amino acids. In germline, CDR1 is SGHTS, CDR2 YDEGEE. Trimming at V came to 6 bases and at J to 3 bases, leaving 4 bases not matched to a gene. The CDR3 is CASIQGAYTEAFF. CDR3 coding DNA: TGTGCCAGCATTCAGGGGGCCTACACTGAAGCTTTCTTT.

The chain couples TRBV6-5 to TRBJ1-6; 7 nucleotides align to TRBD1. V was pared by 6 bases and J by 4 bases, with 3 bases of the junction left unmatched. CDR1 is MNHEY, CDR2 SVGAGI, per germline. This CDR3 is built from 14 residues. CDR3 coding DNA: TGTGCCAGCAGCTGGGACAGATATAATTCACCCCTCCACTTT. This gives the protein CASSWDRYNSPLHF.

CDR3 in DNA: TGTGCCAGCTCACCACCAACAGGGGCTGAAGCTTTCTTT. Its translation is CASSPPTGAEAFF. This chain uses TRBV18 with TRBJ1-1; 7 positions agree with TRBD1. Germline values: CDR1 KGHSH, CDR2 LQKENI. This CDR3 region has 13 residues. V shed 0 bases, J shed 6 bases, and the junction held 1 base outside the gene matches.

This clone appeared a few times. This sequence joins TRBV28 and TRBJ1-2, with D uncertain. The CDR3 spans 12 residues. The germline V gene encodes CDR1 MDHEN and CDR2 SYDVKM. Trimming shortened V by 5 bases and J by 8 bases, and 12 bases separated the two germline ends. The CDR3 nucleotides are TGTGCCAGCAGTACCAGGTTTATCGGCTACACCTTC. Its translation is CASSTRFIGYTF.

This clone was found once. V gene TRBV18 combines with J gene TRBJ2-1; the match to TRBD1 covers 8 bases. The germline V gene encodes CDR1 KGHSH and CDR2 LQKENI. This CDR3 contains 17 residues. Unmatched junction bases numbered 9, after V lost 3 bases and J lost 2 bases. In DNA form, the CDR3 reads TGTGCCAGCTCACCTTTTACTGGGACAGGACCCTACAATGAGCAGTTCTTC. Translating gives CASSPFTGTGPYNEQFF.

The gene calls are TRBV5-1 and TRBJ1-3; a possible D gene is TRBD1 (6 bases). Trimming left V 4 bases short and J 2 bases short, with 13 bases between. Germline-derived CDR1 and CDR2 are SGHRS and YFSETQ. This CDR3 has 15 residues. The CDR3, as DNA: TGCGCCAGCAGCCCCAGGGGTTTTGCTGGAAACACCATATATTTT. It codes for CASSPRGFAGNTIYF.